One sample yielded the 19 T cell receptor beta chains listed below, sequenced in a study of T cells after yellow fever vaccination (dated by TCRdb to the late 2010s). Reading the label with the study, this specimen's treatment or condition is: live attenuated yellow fever vaccine strain. The protocol used for the library was 5' RACE. The sequencer was an Illumina HiSeq 2500. The raw public reads went through TCRdb reprocessing: fastp at Q25, MiXCR clone calling, in-frame beta chains kept. Records with the same CDR3 protein are collapsed into one entry carrying the most frequent genes and DNA. The sample has under 300,000 distinct CDR3 sequences on record, around 13% of them singletons. 0.4% to 0.55% of the sample belongs to the ten largest clones. Sequencing was performed on CD4+ T cells sorted from PBMCs, taken 45 days after the yellow fever booster vaccination. These receptors originate from a man aged 30-40 years who received the YFV17D yellow fever vaccine.

This clonotype was seen a handful of times. This sequence joins TRBV20-1 and TRBJ2-5, with TRBD1 matching 7 bases. This CDR3 contains 14 residues. Per the germline V gene, CDR1 is DFQATT and CDR2 is SNEGSKA (reference sequence). Germline trimming cut 6 bases from V and 1 base from J; bases unmatched to any gene: 8. This CDR3 reads CSATDRVPQETQYF. The CDR3 DNA sequence: TGCAGTGCAACCGACAGGGTTCCCCAAGAGACCCAGTACTTC.

The chain joins TRBV20-1 to TRBJ2-1; D unresolved. V was trimmed by 3 bases and J by 6 bases, leaving 12 bases between them. The CDR3 length is 13 residues. Germline lookup yields CDR1 DFQATT and CDR2 SNEGSKA (reference sequence). The CDR3: CSASRSGVNEQFF. CDR3 nucleotide sequence: TGCAGTGCTAGTCGGTCTGGAGTCAATGAGCAGTTCTTC.

This clonotype was found a few times. This sequence joins TRBV6-2 or TRBV6-3 and TRBJ2-5; D remains ambiguous. This CDR3 spans 14 amino acids. In germline, CDR1 is MNHEY, CDR2 SVGEGT. Trimming stripped 5 bases from V and 0 bases from J, with 10 bases between. The CDR3 here is CASSLDGYQETQYF. DNA of the CDR3: TGTGCCAGCAGTCTTGACGGATACCAAGAGACCCAGTACTTC.

This clonotype appeared many times. V is TRBV6-6 and J is TRBJ2-1, with D possibly being TRBD2 (5 bases). The germline gives CDR1 MNHNY, CDR2 SVGAGI (reference sequence). The CDR3 spans 13 residues. V lost 11 bases and J lost 0, with 11 bases in between. The CDR3 loop reads CASSGSSYNEQFF. The CDR3 nucleotides read TGTGCCTCCTCGGGGAGCTCCTACAATGAGCAGTTCTTC.

This clonotype was counted many times. This sequence joins TRBV5-6 and TRBJ2-7; D might be TRBD1 (5 bases). Per the germline V gene, CDR1 is SGHDT and CDR2 is YYEEEE. The CDR3 spans 14 residues. Trimming cost V 5 bases and J 2 bases, with 14 bases left between them. The CDR3 nucleotides read TGTGCCAGCAGTTCCTTCGACAGAGCCTACGAGCAGTACTTC. It specifies CASSSFDRAYEQYF.

The chain is built from TRBV7-3 and TRBJ2-3, with 8 bases identical to TRBD2. CDR1 SGHTA and CDR2 FQGTGA come from the germline V gene. This CDR3 comprises 17 residues. The junction had 11 bases not matched to a gene; V was cut back by 1 base and J by 5 bases. CDR3 sequence: CASSLSGGTRGEDTQYF. CDR3 DNA: TGTGCCAGCAGCTTAAGTGGAGGGACTAGGGGGGAAGATACGCAGTATTTT.

The chain recombines TRBV19 with TRBJ2-1, with 8 bases that match TRBD1. Germline assignment: CDR1 LNHDA and CDR2 SQIVND (reference sequence). The CDR3 totals 15 residues. V lost 7 bases and J lost 4; bases outside the gene matches: 9. CDR3 in DNA: TGTGCCAGTAATCCTCAGGGGGCGGGTTACAATGAGCAGTTCTTC. It translates to CASNPQGAGYNEQFF.

This clonotype has a handful of counts. This chain links TRBV11-3 with TRBJ2-7, with 9 bases matching TRBD1. V gave up 5 bases and J gave up 6 bases; unmatched junction bases: 8. The CDR3 runs 14 residues. The germline CDR1 and CDR2 sequences are SGHNT and YENEEA. The CDR3 nucleotides read TGTGCCAGCAGCCCCCCGGGACAGGGCTCCGAGCAGTACTTC. Translation gives CASSPPGQGSEQYF.

This clonotype has only a few counts. This chain joins TRBV7-9 and TRBJ2-1, with 8 bases aligning to TRBD1. With V trimmed by 1 base and J by 7 bases, 6 bases remained unmatched. Germline V gives CDR1 SEHNR, CDR2 FQNEAQ (reference sequence). The CDR3 has 15 residues. The CDR3 spells CASSLGTGLRNEQFF. The CDR3 DNA reads TGTGCCAGCAGCTTAGGGACAGGGTTAAGGAATGAGCAGTTCTTC.

This clonotype was counted a few times. Here the CDR3 DNA reads TGTGCCAGCAGTTATGGACAGGGAAGGGAAGAGCAGTACTTC. As protein: CASSYGQGREEQYF. The genes are TRBV6-5 and TRBJ2-7, with 8 bases that match TRBD1. The CDR3 length is 14 residues. The ends lost 3 bases at V and 7 bases at J; junction bases unmatched: 8. Germline-derived CDR1 and CDR2 are MNHEY and SVGAGI.

This clonotype was counted ten times or more. V gene TRBV2 combines with J gene TRBJ2-1; D is undetermined. The V end lost 7 bases, the J end lost 8 bases, and 12 bases lay between the germline ends. Germline V CDR1 and CDR2: SNHLY, FYNNEI. This CDR3 is built from 12 residues. For the CDR3, the DNA is TGTGCCAGCAACGCCCAAACAGATGAGCAGTTCTTC. It is translated as CASNAQTDEQFF.

The chain links TRBV20-1 to TRBJ2-3, with a tentative D call TRBD2 (7 bases). V was pared by 2 bases and J by 6 bases, with 12 bases between. There are 13 residues in the CDR3. Germline V gives CDR1 DFQATT, CDR2 SNEGSKA (reference sequence). The DNA of the CDR3 is TGCAGTGCTAGAAGGGGGGGGGCCGATACGCAGTATTTT. It translates to CSARRGGADTQYF.

This chain joins TRBV7-2 and TRBJ2-5; a weak D match, TRBD2 (5 bases). The CDR3 consists of 15 residues. The germline V gene encodes CDR1 SGHTA and CDR2 FQGNSA. The V gene lost 5 bases and the J gene lost 4 bases, with 17 bases spanning the gap. The chain's CDR3 is CASSPNPSLRETQYF. Here the CDR3 DNA reads TGTGCCAGCAGCCCAAACCCTAGCTTACGAGAGACCCAGTACTTC.

A few counts support this clonotype. V usage is TRBV5-1 and J usage is TRBJ1-1; D is unresolved. Trimming shortened V by 4 bases and J by 2 bases, and 12 bases separated the two germline ends. Germline V lookup: CDR1 SGHRS, CDR2 YFSETQ. CDR3 length: 14 amino acids. The DNA of the CDR3 is TGCGCCAGCAGCCAGGCGCCAGCTAACACTGAAGCTTTCTTT. Translation gives CASSQAPANTEAFF.

This clonotype has a handful of counts. This chain uses TRBV20-1 with TRBJ2-7; 7 nucleotides agree with TRBD1. V was clipped by 5 bases and J by 2 bases; unmatched bases: 3. The CDR3 runs 12 residues. The germline V gene encodes CDR1 DFQATT and CDR2 SNEGSKA (reference sequence). CDR3 DNA sequence: TGCAGTGCTGGGGGACAGACCTACGAGCAGTACTTC. Protein sequence: CSAGGQTYEQYF.

The table lists this clonotype with a few counts. The chain uses TRBV7-2 and TRBJ2-4, with D tentatively TRBD1 (5 bases). V lost 4 bases and J 2 bases, leaving 9 bases between the germline ends. Germline values: CDR1 SGHTA, CDR2 FQGNSA. This CDR3 region has 14 residues. CDR3 sequence: CASSSDSPKNIQYF. The CDR3 DNA is TGTGCCAGCAGCTCCGACAGTCCCAAAAACATTCAGTACTTC.

With regard to this clonotype: The junction shows a germline mismatch at one end, possibly a read error. The chain couples TRBV5-6 to TRBJ2-2; the D gene could be TRBD1 or TRBD2 (5 bases each). Per the germline V gene, CDR1 is SGHDT and CDR2 is YYEEEE. The CDR3 sequence is 14 residues long. As DNA, the CDR3 is TGTGCCAGCAACTTGGGACCGAACACCGGGGAGCTGTTTTTT. Protein: CASNLGPNTGELFF.

This clonotype has ten or more counts. The chain recombines TRBV10-3 with TRBJ2-7; no clear D gene. Germline assignment: CDR1 ENHRY and CDR2 SYGVKD. Trimming pared 6 bases from V and 5 bases from J, leaving 11 bases between. The CDR3 is 12 amino acids. The CDR3 here is CAISLGENEQYF. The CDR3 region has the DNA TGTGCCATCAGCCTCGGTGAAAACGAGCAGTACTTC.

The chain carries TRBV24-1 and TRBJ2-3, with 11 nucleotides matching TRBD2. This CDR3 spans 16 amino acids. V lost 3 bases to trimming and J lost 1 base; unmatched junction nucleotides: 2. Germline assignment: CDR1 KGHDR and CDR2 SFDVKD. The CDR3 nucleotides read TGTGCCACCAGTGATCTGACTAGCGGGGGCACAGATACGCAGTATTTT. Its translation: CATSDLTSGGTDTQYF.